This T cell receptor (beta chain) comes out of a study of T cells in Graves' hyperthyroidism and ophthalmopathy. Points from the study as a whole: Ophthalmopathy prediction by the model preceded onset by a median approximately 5.9 months.

CDR1 LGHNA and CDR2 YNFKEQ come from the germline V gene. Trimming took 2 bases from V and 2 from J, leaving 12 bases between them. CDR3 length equals 15 residues. Amplification of TCR beta CDR3 regions used RNA as the template. HTBI primers were used for first-round RT-PCR of the TCR CDR3. TCRdb ran MiXCR on the multiplex PCR reads and lists one entry per CDR3 protein. The table shows some 490,000 distinct CDR3 sequences, with about 16% occurring only once. In its sample, this clonotype was seen many times. The antigen is undetermined. This sequence originates from a woman aged 30 to 39 with Graves' ophthalmopathy. The sample taken for sequencing was blood. The chain has TRBV4-2 and TRBJ2-5; D is tentatively TRBD1 or TRBD2 (5 bases each). CDR3 DNA: TGTGCCAGCAGCCAATCACCGGGACCTCAAGAGACCCAGTACTTC. Protein product: CASSQSPGPQETQYF.